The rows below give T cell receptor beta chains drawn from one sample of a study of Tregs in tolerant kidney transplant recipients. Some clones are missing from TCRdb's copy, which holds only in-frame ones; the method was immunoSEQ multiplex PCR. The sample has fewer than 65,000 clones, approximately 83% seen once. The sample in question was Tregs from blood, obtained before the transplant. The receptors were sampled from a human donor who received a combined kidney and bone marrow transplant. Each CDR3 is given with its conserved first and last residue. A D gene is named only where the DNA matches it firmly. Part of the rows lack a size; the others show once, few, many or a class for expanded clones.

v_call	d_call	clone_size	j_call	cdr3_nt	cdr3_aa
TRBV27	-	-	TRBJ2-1	TGTGCCAGCGCCAACCGGGGGCGGGGGACCCACAATGAGCAGTTCTTC	CASANRGRGTHNEQFF
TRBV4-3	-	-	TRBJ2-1	TGCGCCAGCAGGGTAGGGCGGGGCGAGCAGTTCTTC	CASRVGRGEQFF
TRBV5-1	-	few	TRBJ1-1	TGCGCCAGCAGCTTGGCCTCGGGGGGGAACACTGAAGCTTTCTTT	CASSLASGGNTEAFF
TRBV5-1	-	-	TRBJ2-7	TGCGCCAGCAGCTTGATGGGGCTGGCTCGCGAGCAGTACTTC	CASSLMGLAREQYF
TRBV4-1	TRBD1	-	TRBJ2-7	TGCGCCAGCAGCGACCGGACAGGGTCCTACGAGCAGTACTTC	CASSDRTGSYEQYF
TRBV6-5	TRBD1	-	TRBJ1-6	TGTGCCAGCCGACAGGGCCCAGATTCACCCCTCCACTTT	CASRQGPDSPLHF
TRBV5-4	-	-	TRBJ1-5	TGTGCCAGCAGCTCCGGGTCCTCCAATCAGCCCCAGCATTTT	CASSSGSSNQPQHF
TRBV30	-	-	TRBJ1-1	TGTGCCTGGAGTACCAGGGGTTTGAACACTGAAGCTTTCTTT	CAWSTRGLNTEAFF
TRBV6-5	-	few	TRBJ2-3	TGTGCCACCAAGAGGGGAGCGGCAAGCACAGATACGCAGTATTTT	CATKRGAASTDTQYF
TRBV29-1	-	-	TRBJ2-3	TGCAGCGTTGAAGGGCGCGGGGTGACAGATACGCAGTATTTT	CSVEGRGVTDTQYF
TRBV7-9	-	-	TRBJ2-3	TGTGCCAGCAGACTTACAGGCACAGATACGCAGTATTTT	CASRLTGTDTQYF
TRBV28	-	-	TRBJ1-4	TGTGCCAGCAGTTTTAGTGGGGGTGGCCTTAATGAAAAACTGTTTTTT	CASSFSGGGLNEKLFF
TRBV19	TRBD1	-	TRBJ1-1	TGTGCCAGTAGTATCGGGACAGGGGGAATCATGAACACTGAAGCTTTCTTT	CASSIGTGGIMNTEAFF
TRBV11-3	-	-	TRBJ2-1	TGTGCCAGCAGCTTTGGGGAGTGGGACAATGAGCAGTTCTTC	CASSFGEWDNEQFF
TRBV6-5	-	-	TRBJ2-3	TGTGCCAGCAGTTACTCGCCCGGGACTAGCACAGATACGCAGTATTTT	CASSYSPGTSTDTQYF
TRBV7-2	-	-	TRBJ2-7	TGTGCCAGCAGCCCCAAGGGCCACTCCTACGAGCAGTACTTC	CASSPKGHSYEQYF
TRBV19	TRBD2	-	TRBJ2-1	TGTGCCAGTAGCCCTAGCGGGGGGGCCTACAATGAGCAGTTCTTC	CASSPSGGAYNEQFF
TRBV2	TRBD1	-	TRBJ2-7	TGTGCCAGCTCTCCCGACAGGGCCGAGCAGTACTTC	CASSPDRAEQYF
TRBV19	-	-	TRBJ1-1	TGTGCCCGACCATGGGGGGATGTCACTGAAGCTTTCTTT	CARPWGDVTEAFF
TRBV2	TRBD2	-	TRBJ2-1	TGTGCCAGCAGTTCCGCGGGAGGGCAGGTCAATGAGCAGTTCTTC	CASSSAGGQVNEQFF
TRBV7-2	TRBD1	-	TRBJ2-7	TGTGCCAGCAGCGAGGGACAGGGACCCTACGAGCAGTACTTC	CASSEGQGPYEQYF
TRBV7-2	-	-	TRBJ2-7	TGTGCCAGCAGCTTAGCACTGTGGGAGCAGTACTTC	CASSLALWEQYF
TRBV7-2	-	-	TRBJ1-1	TGTGCCAGCAGCTTGATGGCCGGGACTGAAGCTTTCTTT	CASSLMAGTEAFF
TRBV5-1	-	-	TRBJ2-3	TGCGCCAGTTCGGGCAGTTTTGATGCAGATACGCAGTATTTT	CASSGSFDADTQYF
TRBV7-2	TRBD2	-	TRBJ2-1	TGTGCCAGCAGCTTCTCTAGCGGGGGGGCTGAGCAGTTCTTC	CASSFSSGGAEQFF
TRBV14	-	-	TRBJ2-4	TGTGCCAGCAGCCCTCTGACTCTCGGGGGCATTCAGTACTTC	CASSPLTLGGIQYF
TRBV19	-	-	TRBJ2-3	TGTGCCAGTAGTATACGGGGGAACACAGATACGCAGTATTTT	CASSIRGNTDTQYF